Described below is a single TCR beta chain sequence and its context. Antigen specificity is unknown. This entry comes from a study of T cells after yellow fever vaccination. The ends lost 7 bases at V and 6 bases at J; junction bases unmatched: 30. The CDR3 is 21 amino acids. Germline V gene sequence: CDR1 SGHAT, CDR2 FQDESV (reference sequence). Study-wide results and limits: Weaker, the secondary response peaked sooner, at day 5 versus 15. Overlap between CD4 and CD8 compartments was detected for a small share of clonotypes.

For TCR, cDNA came from 5'RACE template switching, which added a universal primer site and UMIs. TCRdb used MiXCR to reprocess the 5' RACE reads, holding one entry per CDR3 protein. The sample consists of some 500,000 distinct CDR3 sequences, roughly 12% of them appearing once. The material was PBMCs, obtained on the day of the yellow fever booster vaccination. The source is a man under 40 who received the YFV17D yellow fever vaccine. The rearrangement links TRBV11-1 to TRBJ2-1; 7 positions agree with TRBD1. The CDR3 reads CASNLVGSGQAGVPTFNEQFF. The CDR3 coding sequence is TGTGCCAGCAACCTAGTTGGATCCGGACAGGCCGGGGTACCGACCTTCAATGAGCAGTTCTTC.